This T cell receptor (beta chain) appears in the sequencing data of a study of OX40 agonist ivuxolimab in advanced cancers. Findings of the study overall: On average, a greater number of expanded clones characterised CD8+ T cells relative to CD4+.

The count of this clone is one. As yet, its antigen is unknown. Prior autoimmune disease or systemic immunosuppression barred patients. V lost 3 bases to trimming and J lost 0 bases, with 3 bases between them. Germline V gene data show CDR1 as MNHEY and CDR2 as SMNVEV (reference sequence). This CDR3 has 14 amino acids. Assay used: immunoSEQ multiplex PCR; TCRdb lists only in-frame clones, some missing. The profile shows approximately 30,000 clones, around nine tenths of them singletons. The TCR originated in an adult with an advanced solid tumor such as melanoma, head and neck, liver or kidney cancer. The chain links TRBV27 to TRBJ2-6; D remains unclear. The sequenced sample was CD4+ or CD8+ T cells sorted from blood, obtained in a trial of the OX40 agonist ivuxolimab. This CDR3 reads CASSFNSGANVLTF. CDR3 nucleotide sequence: TGTGCCAGCAGTTTTAACTCTGGGGCCAACGTCCTGACTTTC.